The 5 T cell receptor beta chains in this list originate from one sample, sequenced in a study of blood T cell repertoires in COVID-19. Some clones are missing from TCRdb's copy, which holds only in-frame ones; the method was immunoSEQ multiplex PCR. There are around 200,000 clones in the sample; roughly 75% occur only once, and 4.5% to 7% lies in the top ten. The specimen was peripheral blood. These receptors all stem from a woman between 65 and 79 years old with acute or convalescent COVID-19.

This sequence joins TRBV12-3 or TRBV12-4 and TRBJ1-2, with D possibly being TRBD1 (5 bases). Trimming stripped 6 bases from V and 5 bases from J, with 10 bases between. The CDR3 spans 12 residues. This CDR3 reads CASSPGGYGYTF. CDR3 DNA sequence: TGTGCCAGCAGCCCCGGGGGGTATGGCTACACCTTC.

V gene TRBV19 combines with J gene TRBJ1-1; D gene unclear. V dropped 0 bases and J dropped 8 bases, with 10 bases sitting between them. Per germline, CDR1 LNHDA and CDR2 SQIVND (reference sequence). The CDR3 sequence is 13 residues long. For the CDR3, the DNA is TGTGCCAGTAGTATAGATAAGACAACCGAAGCTTTCTTT. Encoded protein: CASSIDKTTEAFF. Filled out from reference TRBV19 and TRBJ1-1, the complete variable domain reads DGGITQSPKYLFRKEGQNVTLSCEQNLNHDAMYWYRQDPGQGLRLIYYSQIVNDFQKGDIAEGYSVSREKKESFPLTVTSAQKNPTAFYLCASSIDKTTEAFFGQGTRLTVV.

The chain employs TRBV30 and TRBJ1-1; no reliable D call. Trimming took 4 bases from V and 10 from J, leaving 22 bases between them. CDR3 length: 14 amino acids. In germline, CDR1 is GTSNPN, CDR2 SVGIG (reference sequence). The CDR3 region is CAWTVPSGPPRAFF. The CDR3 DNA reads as TGTGCCTGGACCGTCCCCTCAGGTCCTCCCAGAGCTTTCTTT.

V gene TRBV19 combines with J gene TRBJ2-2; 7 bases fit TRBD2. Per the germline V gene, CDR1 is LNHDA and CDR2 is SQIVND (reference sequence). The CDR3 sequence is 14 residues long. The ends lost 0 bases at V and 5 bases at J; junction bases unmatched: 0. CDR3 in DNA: TGTGCCAGTAGTATAGAGGGAGGGACCGGGGAGCTGTTTTTT. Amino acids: CASSIEGGTGELFF. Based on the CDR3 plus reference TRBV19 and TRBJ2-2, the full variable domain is DGGITQSPKYLFRKEGQNVTLSCEQNLNHDAMYWYRQDPGQGLRLIYYSQIVNDFQKGDIAEGYSVSREKKESFPLTVTSAQKNPTAFYLCASSIEGGTGELFFGEGSRLTVL.

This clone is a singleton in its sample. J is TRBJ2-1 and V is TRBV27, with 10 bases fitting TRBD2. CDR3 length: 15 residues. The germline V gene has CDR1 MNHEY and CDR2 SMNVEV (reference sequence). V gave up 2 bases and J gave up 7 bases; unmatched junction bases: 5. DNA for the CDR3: TGTGCCAGCAGTTTACAGGCTAGCGGGAGAAATGAGCAGTTCTTC. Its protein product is CASSLQASGRNEQFF.